The 19 T cell receptor beta chains listed next were all sequenced from one sample in a study of Ad26.COV2.S vaccination and SARS-CoV-2 variants. Described treatment: over 15 received Ad26.COV2.S at low or high dose, single or two shots; five or six received placebo; per-sample allocation not given. Following the first vaccine or placebo injection, samples were taken on day 63. Generated by immunoSEQ multiplex PCR, the TCRdb table keeps only in-frame clones and is missing some. The sample includes more than 400,000 clones, about 90% of them seen just once. Sample: peripheral blood, taken in a trial of Ad26.COV2.S vaccine versus placebo. These TCRs come from a person aged 18-60 years who received the Ad26.COV2.S COVID-19 vaccine or a placebo.

The chain has TRBV4-3 and TRBJ2-3; 8 positions match TRBD1. The ends lost 5 bases at V and 0 bases at J; junction bases unmatched: 4. The CDR3 sequence is 15 residues long. Per germline, CDR1 LGHNA and CDR2 YSLEER. CDR3 amino acids: CASSIRTGSTDTQYF. DNA for the CDR3: TGCGCCAGCAGCATACGGACAGGGAGCACAGATACGCAGTATTTT.

The CDR3 DNA sequence: TGTGCCAGCAGCCGAACCCCAGCGAACACTGAAGCTTTCTTT. Its translation is CASSRTPANTEAFF. This chain joins TRBV14 and TRBJ1-1; D call uncertain. This CDR3 comprises 14 residues. V lost 4 bases and J 1 base, leaving 10 bases between the germline ends. Germline V gene sequence: CDR1 SGHDN, CDR2 FVKESK.

The chain links TRBV14 to TRBJ2-1; 16 nucleotides align to TRBD2. Germline V gene sequence: CDR1 SGHDN, CDR2 FVKESK. This CDR3 comprises 16 residues. J lost 9 bases, V lost 2 bases, and 4 bases had no gene match. CDR3: CASSQLGLAGGTEQFF. CDR3 in DNA: TGTGCCAGCAGCCAATTGGGACTAGCGGGAGGGACTGAGCAGTTCTTC.

The chain uses TRBV30 and TRBJ1-1; a weak D match, TRBD1 (5 bases). The CDR3 is 14 amino acids. V lost 1 base and J 7 bases, leaving 16 bases between the germline ends. CDR1 and CDR2 (germline): GTSNPN, SVGIG (reference sequence). The CDR3 spells CAWSEVGQASEAFF. For the CDR3, the DNA is TGTGCCTGGAGTGAGGTCGGACAAGCGAGTGAAGCTTTCTTT.

V is TRBV3-1 (or the pseudogene TRBV3-2) and J is TRBJ2-3; D assignment may be TRBD1 or TRBD2 (5 bases each). The V gene lost 7 bases and the J gene lost 0 bases, with 14 bases spanning the gap. Per the germline V gene, CDR1 is LGHDT and CDR2 is YNNKEL (reference sequence). This CDR3 has 15 amino acids. Here the CDR3 DNA reads TGTGCCAGCACAGGCGTAGGGGACAGCACAGATACGCAGTATTTT. Residues: CASTGVGDSTDTQYF.

This chain uses TRBV7-2 with TRBJ1-4; D is perhaps TRBD1 (6 bases). This CDR3 region has 15 residues. The germline V gene has CDR1 SGHTA and CDR2 FQGNSA. V lost 0 bases to trimming and J lost 5 bases, with 10 bases between them. The CDR3, as DNA: TGTGCCAGCAGCTTAGCCGGCAGGGGAAATGAAAAACTGTTTTTT. Protein product: CASSLAGRGNEKLFF.

This chain connects TRBV1 to TRBJ2-7; no check of the table's D call, TRBD2, against the DNA was made. TRBV1 is flagged as a pseudogene. This CDR3 is built from 23 residues. The CDR3 protein is CTSSGKGLAETIISVRSSYEQYF. In nucleotides, the CDR3 is TGCACCAGCAGCGGAAAGGGACTAGCGGAAACTATCATATCAGTTAGGAGCTCCTACGAGCAGTACTTC.

The chain is built from TRBV14 and TRBJ1-1, with 8 nucleotides matching TRBD1. The trim removed 5 bases at V and 8 bases at J, leaving 4 bases unmatched. The CDR3 loop spans 12 amino acids. From germline, CDR1 is SGHDN and CDR2 FVKESK. In DNA form, the CDR3 reads TGTGCCAGCAGCTACTCAGGGGGCGAAGCTTTCTTT. Residues: CASSYSGGEAFF.

The V call is TRBV6-1, the J call TRBJ1-3; possibly TRBD1 for D (6 bases). The V gene's germline CDR1 is MNHNS and CDR2 SASEGT. Between the trimmed V and J ends, which lost 1 base and 4 bases, there was a span of 11 bases. The CDR3 sequence is 15 residues long. The CDR3, as DNA: TGTGCCAGCAGTGAAGAAGGGGGGGGAGGAAACACCATATATTTT. Its protein product is CASSEEGGGGNTIYF.

V is TRBV7-6 and J is TRBJ2-2, with TRBD1 identical over 9 bases. The CDR3 totals 15 residues. The germline V gene has CDR1 SGHVS and CDR2 FNYEAQ. V shed 1 base and J 8 bases; nucleotides not matched to a gene: 5. CDR3 in amino acids: CASSLGSDRGGELFF. The DNA for the CDR3 is TGTGCCAGCAGCTTAGGGTCGGACAGGGGAGGGGAGCTGTTTTTT.

The chain carries TRBV10-3 and TRBJ2-7, with D unresolved. The V and J ends lost 1 base and 4 bases respectively, with 5 bases between them. CDR1 and CDR2 from the germline V gene are ENHRY and SYGVKD. The CDR3 sequence is 12 residues long. CDR3 DNA: TGTGCCATCAGTGAGTTTAGTTACGAGCAGTACTTC. Its protein product is CAISEFSYEQYF.

This chain joins TRBV13 and TRBJ1-6, with 7 bases lining up with TRBD1. J was trimmed by 10 bases and V by 0 bases; bases with no gene match: 3. Germline values: CDR1 PRHDT, CDR2 FYEKMQ (reference sequence). This CDR3 comprises 14 residues. The CDR3 loop reads CASSLGDRTSPLHF. The CDR3 DNA reads as TGTGCCAGCAGCTTAGGGGACAGGACCTCACCCCTCCACTTT.

V gene TRBV2 combines with J gene TRBJ2-7, with TRBD2 matching over 8 bases. The CDR3 is made up of 16 amino acids. Germline values: CDR1 SNHLY, CDR2 FYNNEI. V shed 1 base, J shed 0 bases, and the junction held 5 bases outside the gene matches. CDR3 coding DNA: TGTGCCAGCAGTGAAGACGGCGGGAGGAGCTCCTACGAGCAGTACTTC. Amino acid sequence: CASSEDGGRSSYEQYF.

J is TRBJ2-5 and V is TRBV10-3, with D possibly matching TRBD1 (6 bases). Germline CDR1 is ENHRY and CDR2 is SYGVKD. The CDR3 runs to 14 residues. Trimming stripped 4 bases from V and 5 bases from J, with 14 bases between. CDR3 nucleotide sequence: TGTGCCATCAGTGCCAACAGGGCGGGCGAGACCCAGTACTTC. Its translation: CAISANRAGETQYF.

The chain uses TRBV19 and TRBJ2-3; 8 bases are shared with TRBD1. CDR1 is LNHDA and CDR2 is SQIVND in the germline V gene (reference sequence). With V trimmed by 5 bases and J by 5 bases, 6 bases remained unmatched. The CDR3 runs to 14 residues. This chain's CDR3 is CASSVGTGRDTQYF. CDR3 in DNA: TGTGCCAGTAGTGTCGGGACAGGCCGAGATACGCAGTATTTT.

J is TRBJ2-3 and V is TRBV28, with 7 bases matching TRBD2. V shed 3 bases, J shed 6 bases, and the junction held 9 bases outside the gene matches. The V gene's germline CDR1 is MDHEN and CDR2 SYDVKM. The CDR3 covers 15 residues. The CDR3 region is CASSFPGRGGDTQYF. The CDR3 DNA follows: TGTGCCAGCAGTTTCCCGGGGAGGGGCGGGGATACGCAGTATTTT.

The chain carries TRBV28 and TRBJ2-7; D not resolved. With 1 base removed from V and 5 bases from J, the gap between germline ends came to 6 bases. Germline V gives CDR1 MDHEN, CDR2 SYDVKM. CDR3 length: 12 amino acids. In DNA, the CDR3 is TGTGCCAGCAGTTTATTAATTGACGAGCAGTACTTC. It is translated as CASSLLIDEQYF.

This chain uses TRBV19 with TRBJ2-2; D unclear. This CDR3 has 15 amino acids. Germline V lookup: CDR1 LNHDA, CDR2 SQIVND (reference sequence). Between the trimmed V and J ends, which lost 2 bases and 7 bases, there was a span of 14 bases. CDR3 in amino acids: CASSIKAPQGGELFF. The CDR3 nucleotides are TGTGCCAGTAGTATAAAAGCACCTCAAGGCGGGGAGCTGTTTTTT.

This clone showed up just once. J is TRBJ1-5 and V is TRBV28; TRBD1 is a possible D gene (5 bases). This CDR3 comprises 15 residues. Trimming left V 2 bases short and J 12 bases short, with 20 bases between. Germline V lookup: CDR1 MDHEN, CDR2 SYDVKM. CDR3 bases: TGTGCCAGCAGTTTACCTGGGGTAGGGGAAAAGAGCCAGCATTTT. Translation gives CASSLPGVGEKSQHF.